Following are 7 T cell receptor beta chains from one sample sequenced in a study of T cell responses to AZD1222 COVID-19 vaccine (dated by TCRdb to the early 2020s). The time point label, read with the paper, signifies: baseline before first vaccination. Library preparation employed the immunoSEQ multiplex PCR assay. Entries here come from immuneACCESS through TCRdb and include only in-frame sequences with V and J called. Some clones fail to appear in such tables; in the studies checked, an unresolved V gene covers under half of the shortfall, and the cause of the remainder is unknown. Counted in this sample were 150,000 or so clones; roughly nine tenths of them appeared once. The ten largest account for 1.5% to 2% of the sample. Here the sequenced sample was peripheral blood, taken on day 0 of AZD1222 vaccination. The receptor set was obtained from an adult in good health.

The chain is built from TRBV4-2 and TRBJ2-5; TRBD2 matches at 8 bases. The CDR3 length is 15 residues. V shed 4 bases and J 7 bases; nucleotides not matched to a gene: 11. The germline V gene encodes CDR1 LGHNA and CDR2 YNFKEQ. The chain's CDR3 is CASSPEAGGPGTQYF. In nucleotides, the CDR3 is TGTGCCAGCAGCCCAGAGGCGGGAGGACCTGGGACCCAGTACTTC.

This clone was observed a few times. The rearrangement links TRBV6-5 to TRBJ1-5, with 9 bases identical to TRBD1. Germline V gene lookup returns CDR1 MNHEY and CDR2 SVGAGI. With 6 bases clipped from V and 6 bases from J, the junction kept 9 bases outside the gene matches. CDR3 length: 15 amino acids. The CDR3: CASRTGQGRGQPQHF. Written as DNA, the CDR3 is TGTGCCAGCAGGACAGGACAGGGGAGAGGTCAGCCCCAGCATTTT.

In this sample, this clone turned up once. The chain uses TRBV6-6 and TRBJ1-4; D perhaps matches TRBD1 (5 bases). The germline V and J ends were trimmed by 5 bases and 0 bases, with 19 bases remaining between them. CDR1 is MNHNY and CDR2 is SVGAGI in the germline V gene (reference sequence). The CDR3 length is 18 residues. CDR3 nucleotide sequence: TGTGCCAGCAGTCGCTTTAGGGGAGCCAGGGCAACTAATGAAAAACTGTTTTTT. Protein: CASSRFRGARATNEKLFF.

The DNA of the CDR3 is TGCAGCGTTGTGATGGTCGGTCTAGCGGGAGGTTTAGCAGATACGCAGTATTTT. It encodes CSVVMVGLAGGLADTQYF. The chain recombines TRBV29-1 with TRBJ2-3, with 11 bases that match TRBD2. The length of the CDR3 is 18 residues. Germline V gene data show CDR1 as SQVTM and CDR2 as ANQGSEA. The trim removed 4 bases at V and 4 bases at J, leaving 16 bases unmatched.

The chain uses TRBV29-1 and TRBJ1-2; no firm D call. V was trimmed by 4 bases and J by 8 bases, leaving 11 bases between them. The CDR3 is 11 amino acids. Germline-derived CDR1 and CDR2 are SQVTM and ANQGSEA. In nucleotides, the CDR3 is TGCAGCGTTGGGCGGAATGAAGGCTACACCTTC. It is translated as CSVGRNEGYTF.

This chain uses TRBV6-5 with TRBJ2-5, with 9 positions matching TRBD1. V lost 6 bases, J lost 5 bases, and 7 bases stayed unmatched. CDR1 MNHEY and CDR2 SVGAGI come from the germline V gene. CDR3 size: 14 residues. The CDR3 sequence: CASRSKDRGETQYF. CDR3 nucleotide sequence: TGTGCCAGCAGAAGTAAAGACAGGGGGGAGACCCAGTACTTC.

The gene calls are TRBV7-3 and TRBJ2-1; 9 bases line up with TRBD2. The CDR3 spans 17 residues. Germline-derived CDR1 and CDR2 are SGHTA and FQGTGA. Trimming at V came to 2 bases and at J to 7 bases, leaving 12 bases not matched to a gene. CDR3 sequence: CASSLRGGGRAQNEQFF. The CDR3 DNA is TGTGCCAGCAGCTTACGTGGTGGCGGGAGGGCCCAGAATGAGCAGTTCTTC.